One and the same sample provided the 23 T cell receptor beta chains below, sequenced in a study of post-analysis software for immune sequencing data. These receptors lack a known antigen. General study points: Among 5 or 6 TRBV segments more frequent in patients than controls were TRBV5-6, TRBV5-1 and TRBV20-1.

Each TCR beta cDNA library carried unique molecular identifiers. TCRdb redid the calling of the PCR reads with MiXCR, one entry per CDR3 protein. Of roughly 670,000 distinct CDR3 sequences listed, over 45% are singletons. The sample taken for sequencing was blood. These receptors all come from a girl between 2 and 10 years old with multiple sclerosis.

Comment on this clonotype: At one of its ends the junction is not consistent with the germline gene, which may arise from a read error. This rearrangement joins TRBV18 to TRBJ2-3, with 11 bases identical to TRBD2. The germline gives CDR1 KGHSH, CDR2 LQKENI. The CDR3 length is 17 residues. CDR3 in amino acids: CASSPALAGVGTGTQYF. The CDR3 DNA follows: TGTGCCAGCTCACCGGCACTAGCGGGAGTCGGTACAGGTACGCAGTATTTT.

V is TRBV15 and J is TRBJ2-3; a possible D gene is TRBD2 (6 bases). Germline V CDR1 and CDR2: LNHNV, YYDKDF (reference sequence). Trimming removed 0 bases at V and 0 bases at J, with 13 bases between. The CDR3 covers 17 residues. The CDR3 nucleotides are TGTGCCACCAGCAGAGATTATGCGGGACGGAGCACAGATACGCAGTATTTT. Amino acids: CATSRDYAGRSTDTQYF.

This chain uses TRBV20-1 with TRBJ2-7, with D maybe TRBD2 (6 bases). The V end lost 0 bases, the J end lost 3 bases, and 15 bases lay between the germline ends. Germline V gene lookup returns CDR1 DFQATT and CDR2 SNEGSKA (reference sequence). The CDR3 is 15 residues long. The CDR3 loop is CSARDGNSGYYEQYF. The DNA of the CDR3 is TGCAGTGCTAGAGATGGAAATAGCGGTTACTACGAGCAGTACTTC.

The chain employs TRBV6-6 and TRBJ2-3; D possibly uses TRBD1 or TRBD2 (5 bases each). Deletions cut 2 bases from V and 0 bases from J, with 12 bases between. Germline CDR1 and CDR2: MNHNY and SVGAGI (reference sequence). The CDR3 has 16 amino acids. DNA of the CDR3: TGTGCCAGCAGTTACCCAGAAGGGGACAGCACAGATACGCAGTATTTT. This codes for CASSYPEGDSTDTQYF.

This clonotype was counted between two and nine times. The V call is TRBV4-3, the J call TRBJ2-5; TRBD1 matches 7 bases. Trimming took 0 bases from V and 4 from J; bases not matched to a gene: 11. Germline CDR1 is LGHNA and CDR2 is YSLEER. The length of the CDR3 is 17 residues. As DNA, the CDR3 is TGCGCCAGCAGCCAAGATCCGGGACAGACCTTTCGAGAGACCCAGTACTTC. Its protein is CASSQDPGQTFRETQYF.

The V call is TRBV18, the J call TRBJ2-7; 11 bases align to TRBD2. This CDR3 has 15 residues. CDR1 is KGHSH and CDR2 is LQKENI in the germline V gene. Trimming removed 0 bases from V and 6 bases from J; junction bases left unmatched: 4. The CDR3 DNA reads as TGTGCCAGCTCACCACCTGGCCTAGCGGGAGGCGAGCAGTACTTC. It specifies CASSPPGLAGGEQYF.

This chain joins TRBV7-3 and TRBJ2-5, with a tentative D call TRBD2 (5 bases). V dropped 4 bases and J dropped 2 bases, with 14 bases sitting between them. The CDR3 extends over 15 amino acids. Germline values: CDR1 SGHTA, CDR2 FQGTGA. CDR3 residues: CASSSSPGSQETQYF. DNA for the CDR3: TGTGCCAGCAGCTCCTCTCCGGGATCACAAGAGACCCAGTACTTC.

V usage is TRBV4-3 and J usage is TRBJ2-1, with D perhaps TRBD2 (6 bases). CDR1 is LGHNA and CDR2 is YSLEER in the germline V gene. V was trimmed by 3 bases and J by 0 bases, leaving 15 bases between them. This CDR3 spans 17 amino acids. This chain's CDR3 is CASSHDTGGLSYNEQFF. Here the CDR3 DNA reads TGCGCCAGCAGCCATGATACCGGGGGTCTCTCCTACAATGAGCAGTTCTTC.

V and J are TRBV9 and TRBJ2-1, with 10 bases aligning to TRBD2. The CDR3 is 15 amino acids. The germline gives CDR1 SGDLS, CDR2 YYNGEE. Losses at the gene ends were 3 bases for V and 4 bases for J; bases not matched to a gene: 4. CDR3 DNA: TGTGCCAGCAGCGCGTCTAGCGGGGGTTACAATGAGCAGTTCTTC. Translating it yields CASSASSGGYNEQFF.

In this sample, this clonotype turned up a few times. The CDR3 loop reads CSASPTLGLAGVSHEQYF. CDR3 nucleotide sequence: TGCAGTGCTAGCCCAACTTTGGGACTAGCGGGAGTAAGCCACGAGCAGTACTTC. This chain connects TRBV20-1 to TRBJ2-7, with 14 bases fitting TRBD2. Germline V lookup: CDR1 DFQATT, CDR2 SNEGSKA (reference sequence). The CDR3 is 18 residues long. V shed 3 bases, J shed 5 bases, and the junction held 15 bases outside the gene matches.

The genes are TRBV5-1 and TRBJ2-7, with D unresolved. The CDR3 totals 14 residues. The germline V and J ends were trimmed by 0 bases and 0 bases, with 7 bases remaining between them. In germline, CDR1 is SGHRS, CDR2 YFSETQ. Here the CDR3 DNA reads TGCGCCAGCAGCTTGGAGGATTACTCCTACGAGCAGTACTTC. Protein product: CASSLEDYSYEQYF.

This chain links TRBV10-3 with TRBJ2-3; 8 bases are shared with TRBD1. The ends lost 6 bases at V and 3 bases at J; junction bases unmatched: 11. The germline V gene has CDR1 ENHRY and CDR2 SYGVKD. The CDR3 has 16 residues. CDR3 coding DNA: TGTGCCATCAGGAATGACAGGGGTAACCCTACAGATACGCAGTATTTT. Translated: CAIRNDRGNPTDTQYF.

The chain joins TRBV3-1 to TRBJ2-1, with D possibly TRBD2 on 6 matching bases. Trimming shortened V by 4 bases and J by 10 bases, and 17 bases separated the two germline ends. CDR3 length: 14 residues. The V gene's germline CDR1 is LGHDT and CDR2 YNNKEL (reference sequence). Here the CDR3 reads CASSPGVARVEQFF. The CDR3 DNA reads TGTGCCAGCAGCCCGGGGGTAGCCCGGGTCGAGCAGTTCTTC.

V gene TRBV7-2 combines with J gene TRBJ1-2; weak D call: TRBD1 (5 bases). The CDR3 runs 13 residues. Germline lookup yields CDR1 SGHTA and CDR2 FQGNSA. The germline V and J ends were trimmed by 5 bases and 4 bases, with 11 bases remaining between them. The CDR3 DNA sequence: TGTGCCAGCAGCCAAAGAAGGGGCTATGGCTACACCTTC. As protein: CASSQRRGYGYTF.

The chain has TRBV7-2 and TRBJ2-3; maybe TRBD2 (6 bases). This CDR3 region has 15 residues. V was clipped by 3 bases and J by 5 bases, with 15 bases between them. Germline CDR1 and CDR2: SGHTA and FQGNSA. Written as DNA, the CDR3 is TGTGCCAGCAGCTTGGAGGGGTCAGTAGTAGATACGCAGTATTTT. It translates to CASSLEGSVVDTQYF.

This chain links TRBV7-9 with TRBJ1-4; TRBD1 aligns across 10 bases. This CDR3 region has 16 residues. Germline assignment: CDR1 SEHNR and CDR2 FQNEAQ (reference sequence). V lost 7 bases, J lost 5 bases, and 10 bases stayed unmatched. CDR3 sequence reads: CASTPTGGGSNEKLFF. As DNA, the CDR3 is TGTGCCAGCACCCCGACAGGGGGCGGATCCAATGAAAAACTGTTTTTT.

V gene TRBV29-1 combines with J gene TRBJ2-3; 7 bases align to TRBD1. The germline V gene encodes CDR1 SQVTM and CDR2 ANQGSEA. The trim removed 4 bases at V and 0 bases at J, leaving 4 bases unmatched. The CDR3 spans 14 residues. Here the CDR3 reads CSVAEGASTDTQYF. DNA of the CDR3: TGCAGCGTTGCCGAGGGGGCGAGCACAGATACGCAGTATTTT.

The V call is TRBV6-5, the J call TRBJ1-2, with D tentatively TRBD1 (5 bases). V was pared by 6 bases and J by 2 bases, with 10 bases between. CDR3 size: 13 residues. The germline gives CDR1 MNHEY, CDR2 SVGAGI. CDR3 sequence: CASSRDGNYGYTF. The DNA of the CDR3 is TGTGCCAGCAGCCGGGACGGCAACTATGGCTACACCTTC.

This clonotype showed up just once. The chain's CDR3 is CSARAGLAGDYYEQYF. DNA of the CDR3: TGCAGTGCTAGAGCCGGACTAGCGGGAGACTACTACGAGCAGTACTTC. The chain uses TRBV20-1 and TRBJ2-7; the match to TRBD2 covers 13 bases. Germline loops: CDR1 DFQATT, CDR2 SNEGSKA (reference sequence). The CDR3 loop spans 16 amino acids. J was trimmed by 3 bases and V by 1 base; bases with no gene match: 6.

V gene TRBV18 combines with J gene TRBJ2-7; the D gene is possibly TRBD1 (6 bases). Deletions cut 5 bases from V and 6 bases from J, with 11 bases between. Looked up from germline, CDR1 is KGHSH and CDR2 is LQKENI. The CDR3 length is 12 residues. In DNA form, the CDR3 reads TGTGCCAGCTCATATCGCAGGGGCGAGCAGTACTTC. Protein: CASSYRRGEQYF.

This clonotype was counted only a few times. The rearrangement uses TRBV6-6 and TRBJ2-1; 11 bases map to TRBD1. V gave up 3 bases and J gave up 9 bases; unmatched junction bases: 10. The CDR3 has 16 amino acids. Germline values: CDR1 MNHNY, CDR2 SVGAGI (reference sequence). CDR3 sequence: CASSYRGGQGDSEQFF. DNA for the CDR3: TGTGCCAGCAGTTATAGGGGGGGACAGGGGGACAGTGAGCAGTTCTTC.

J is TRBJ2-4 and V is TRBV12-3 or TRBV12-4; 7 nucleotides agree with TRBD2. The CDR3 runs 14 residues. V shed 3 bases and J 6 bases; nucleotides not matched to a gene: 5. For the CDR3, the DNA is TGTGCCAGCAGTTTCCTTGGGGAGGGAAACATTCAGTACTTC. Protein product: CASSFLGEGNIQYF.

The V call is TRBV6-5, the J call TRBJ2-1; no firm D call. V gave up 0 bases and J gave up 0 bases, with 12 bases separating them. This CDR3 has 17 amino acids. The germline CDR1 and CDR2 sequences are MNHEY and SVGAGI. Here the CDR3 DNA reads TGTGCCAGCAGTTACTCGACGGGCAGGAGCTCCTACAATGAGCAGTTCTTC. This gives the protein CASSYSTGRSSYNEQFF.